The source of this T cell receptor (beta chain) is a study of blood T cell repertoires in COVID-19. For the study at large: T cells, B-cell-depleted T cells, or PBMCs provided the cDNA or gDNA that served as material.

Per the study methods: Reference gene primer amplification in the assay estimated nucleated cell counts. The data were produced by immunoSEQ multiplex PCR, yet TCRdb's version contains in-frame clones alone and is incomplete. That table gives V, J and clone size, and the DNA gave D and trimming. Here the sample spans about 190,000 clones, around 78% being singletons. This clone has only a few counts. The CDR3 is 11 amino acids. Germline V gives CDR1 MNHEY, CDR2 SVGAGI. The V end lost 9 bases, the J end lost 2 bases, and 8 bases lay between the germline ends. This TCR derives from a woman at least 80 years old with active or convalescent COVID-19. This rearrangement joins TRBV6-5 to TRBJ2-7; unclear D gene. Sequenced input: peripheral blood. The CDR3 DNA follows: TGTGCCAGTAGAGGTGCCTACGAGCAGTACTTC. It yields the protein CASRGAYEQYF.